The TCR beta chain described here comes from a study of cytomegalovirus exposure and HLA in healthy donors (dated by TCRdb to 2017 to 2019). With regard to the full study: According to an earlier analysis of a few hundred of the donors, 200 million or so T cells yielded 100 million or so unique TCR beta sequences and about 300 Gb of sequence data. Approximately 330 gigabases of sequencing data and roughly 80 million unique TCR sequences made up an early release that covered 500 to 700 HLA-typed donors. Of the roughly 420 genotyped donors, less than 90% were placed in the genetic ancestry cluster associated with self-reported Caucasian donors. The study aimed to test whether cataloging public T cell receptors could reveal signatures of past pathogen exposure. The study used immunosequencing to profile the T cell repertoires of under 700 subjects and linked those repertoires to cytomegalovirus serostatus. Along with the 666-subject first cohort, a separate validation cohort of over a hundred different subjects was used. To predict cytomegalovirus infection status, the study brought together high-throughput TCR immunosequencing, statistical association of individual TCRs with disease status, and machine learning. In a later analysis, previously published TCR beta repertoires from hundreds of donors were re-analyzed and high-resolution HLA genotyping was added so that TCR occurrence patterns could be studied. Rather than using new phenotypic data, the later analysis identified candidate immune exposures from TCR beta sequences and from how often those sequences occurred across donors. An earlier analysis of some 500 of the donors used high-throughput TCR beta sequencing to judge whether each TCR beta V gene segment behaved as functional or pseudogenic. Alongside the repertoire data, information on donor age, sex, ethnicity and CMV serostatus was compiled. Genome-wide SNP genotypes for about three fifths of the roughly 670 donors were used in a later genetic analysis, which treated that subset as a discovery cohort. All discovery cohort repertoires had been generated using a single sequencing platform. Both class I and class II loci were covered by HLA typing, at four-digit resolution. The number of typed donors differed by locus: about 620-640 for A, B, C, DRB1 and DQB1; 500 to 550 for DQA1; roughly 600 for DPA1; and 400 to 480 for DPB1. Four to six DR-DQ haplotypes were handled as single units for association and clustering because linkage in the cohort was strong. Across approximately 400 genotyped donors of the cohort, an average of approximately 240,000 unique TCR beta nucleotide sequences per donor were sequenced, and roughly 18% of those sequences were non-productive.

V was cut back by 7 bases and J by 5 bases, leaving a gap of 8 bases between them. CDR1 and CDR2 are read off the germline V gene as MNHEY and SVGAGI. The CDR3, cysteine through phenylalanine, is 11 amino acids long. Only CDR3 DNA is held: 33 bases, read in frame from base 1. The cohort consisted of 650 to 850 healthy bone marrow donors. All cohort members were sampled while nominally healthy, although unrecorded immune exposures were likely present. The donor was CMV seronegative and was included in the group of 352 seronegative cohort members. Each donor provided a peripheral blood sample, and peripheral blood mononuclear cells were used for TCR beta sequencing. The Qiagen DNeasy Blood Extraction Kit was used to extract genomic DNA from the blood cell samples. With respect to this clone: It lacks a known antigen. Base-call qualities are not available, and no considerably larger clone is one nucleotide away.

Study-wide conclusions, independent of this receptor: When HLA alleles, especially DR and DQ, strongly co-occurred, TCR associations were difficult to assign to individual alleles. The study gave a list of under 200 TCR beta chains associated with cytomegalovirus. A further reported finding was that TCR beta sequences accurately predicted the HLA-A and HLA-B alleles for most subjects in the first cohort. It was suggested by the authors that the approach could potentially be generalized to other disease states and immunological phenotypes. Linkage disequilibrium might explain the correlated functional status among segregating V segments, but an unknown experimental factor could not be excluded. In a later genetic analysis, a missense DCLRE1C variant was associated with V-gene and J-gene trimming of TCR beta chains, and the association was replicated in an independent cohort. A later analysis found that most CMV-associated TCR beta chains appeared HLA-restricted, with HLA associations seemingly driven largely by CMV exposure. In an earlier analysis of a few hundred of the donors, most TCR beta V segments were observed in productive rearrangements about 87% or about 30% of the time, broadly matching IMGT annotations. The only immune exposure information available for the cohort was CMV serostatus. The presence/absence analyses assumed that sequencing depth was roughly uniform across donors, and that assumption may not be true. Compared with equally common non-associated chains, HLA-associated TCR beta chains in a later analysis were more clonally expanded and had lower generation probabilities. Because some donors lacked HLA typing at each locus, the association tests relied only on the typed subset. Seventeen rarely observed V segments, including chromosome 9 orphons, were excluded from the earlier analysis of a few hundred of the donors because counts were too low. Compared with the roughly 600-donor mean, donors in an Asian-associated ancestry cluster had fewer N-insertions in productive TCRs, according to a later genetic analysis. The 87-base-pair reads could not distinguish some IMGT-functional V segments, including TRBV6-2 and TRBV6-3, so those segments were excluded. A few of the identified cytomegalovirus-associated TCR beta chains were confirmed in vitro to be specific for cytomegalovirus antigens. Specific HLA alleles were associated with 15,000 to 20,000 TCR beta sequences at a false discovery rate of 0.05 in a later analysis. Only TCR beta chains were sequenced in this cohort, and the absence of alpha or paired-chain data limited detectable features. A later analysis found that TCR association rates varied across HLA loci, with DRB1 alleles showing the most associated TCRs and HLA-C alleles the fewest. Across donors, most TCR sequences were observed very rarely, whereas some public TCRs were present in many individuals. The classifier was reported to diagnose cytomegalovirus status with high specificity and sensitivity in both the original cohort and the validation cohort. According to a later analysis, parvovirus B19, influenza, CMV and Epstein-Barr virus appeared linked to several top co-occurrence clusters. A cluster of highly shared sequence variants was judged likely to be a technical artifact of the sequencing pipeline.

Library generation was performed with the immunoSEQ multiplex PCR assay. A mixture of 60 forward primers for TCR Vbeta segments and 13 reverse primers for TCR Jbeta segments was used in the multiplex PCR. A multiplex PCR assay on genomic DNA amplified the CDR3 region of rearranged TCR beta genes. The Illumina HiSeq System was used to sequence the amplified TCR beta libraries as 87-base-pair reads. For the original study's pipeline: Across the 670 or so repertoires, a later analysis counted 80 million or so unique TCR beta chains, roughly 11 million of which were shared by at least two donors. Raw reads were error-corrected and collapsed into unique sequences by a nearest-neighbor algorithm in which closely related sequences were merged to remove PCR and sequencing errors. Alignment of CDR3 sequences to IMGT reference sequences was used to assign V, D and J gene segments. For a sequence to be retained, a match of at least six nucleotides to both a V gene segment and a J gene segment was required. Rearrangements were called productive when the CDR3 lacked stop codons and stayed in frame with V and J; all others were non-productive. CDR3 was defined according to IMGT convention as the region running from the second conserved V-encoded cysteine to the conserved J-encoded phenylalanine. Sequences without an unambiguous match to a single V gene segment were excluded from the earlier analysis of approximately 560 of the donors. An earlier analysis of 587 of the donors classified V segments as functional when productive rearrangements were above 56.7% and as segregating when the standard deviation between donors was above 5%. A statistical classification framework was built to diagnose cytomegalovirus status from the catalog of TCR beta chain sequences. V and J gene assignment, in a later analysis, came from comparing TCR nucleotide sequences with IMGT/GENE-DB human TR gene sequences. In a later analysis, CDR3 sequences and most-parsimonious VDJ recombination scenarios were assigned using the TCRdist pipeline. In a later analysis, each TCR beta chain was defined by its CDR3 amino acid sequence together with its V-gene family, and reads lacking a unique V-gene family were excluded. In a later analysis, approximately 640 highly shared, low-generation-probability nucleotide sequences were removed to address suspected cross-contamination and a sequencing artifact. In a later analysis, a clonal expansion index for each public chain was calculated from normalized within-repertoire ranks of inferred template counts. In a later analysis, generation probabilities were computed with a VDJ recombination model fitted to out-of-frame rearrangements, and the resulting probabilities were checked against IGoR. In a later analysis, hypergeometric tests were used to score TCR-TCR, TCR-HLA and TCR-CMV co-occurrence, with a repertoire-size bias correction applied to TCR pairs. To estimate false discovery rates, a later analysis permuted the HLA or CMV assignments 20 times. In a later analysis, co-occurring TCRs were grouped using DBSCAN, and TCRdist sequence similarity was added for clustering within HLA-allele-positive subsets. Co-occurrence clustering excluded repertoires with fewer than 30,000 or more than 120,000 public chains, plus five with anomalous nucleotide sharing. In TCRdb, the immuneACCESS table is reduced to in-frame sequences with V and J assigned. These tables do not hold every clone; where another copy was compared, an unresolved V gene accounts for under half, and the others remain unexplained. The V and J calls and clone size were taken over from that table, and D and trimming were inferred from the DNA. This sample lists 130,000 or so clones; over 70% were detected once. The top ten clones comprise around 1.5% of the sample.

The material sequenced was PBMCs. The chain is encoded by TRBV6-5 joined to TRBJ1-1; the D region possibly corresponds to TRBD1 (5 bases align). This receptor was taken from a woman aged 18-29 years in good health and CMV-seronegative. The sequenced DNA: TGTGCCAGCAACCAGGGTACTGAAGCTTTCTTT. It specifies CASNQGTEAFF.